Listed below are T cell receptor beta chains from one sample, sequenced in a study of T cell repertoires in cytomegalovirus infection. TCRdb reprocessed the reads with MiXCR, giving one entry per CDR3 protein. The repertoire consists of about 69,000 distinct CDR3 sequences, with 25% to 30% occurring once and the leading ten covering roughly 60%. No antigens are known for them. The source was CD8+ T cells from cultured PBMCs, collected from culture after CMV antigen stimulation. The receptors were sampled from a human donor in good health (CMV status not recorded). Some clones in this sample may be carry-over from other donors' samples. The CDR3 runs from the conserved cysteine through the conserved F or W. The order of the fields is clone size, J gene, D gene, V gene, CDR3 protein, CDR3 DNA. D genes are given only for firm matches. Clone size appears in some rows only: once, few, many, or a class for an expanded clone.

clone size: few; J gene: TRBJ2-5; D gene: .; V gene: TRBV7-6; CDR3 protein: CASSSDGQETQYF; CDR3 DNA: TGTGCCAGCAGCTCAGACGGCCAAGAGACCCAGTACTTC
clone size: few; J gene: TRBJ2-3; D gene: .; V gene: TRBV7-2; CDR3 protein: CASSLFWGDTQYF; CDR3 DNA: TGTGCCAGCTCCCTTTTTTGGGGAGATACGCAGTATTTT
clone size: .; J gene: TRBJ1-1; D gene: .; V gene: TRBV19; CDR3 protein: CASSTLTRAGTEAFF; CDR3 DNA: TGTGCCAGTAGTACCCTGACCCGCGCTGGCACTGAAGCTTTCTTT
clone size: .; J gene: TRBJ2-5; D gene: .; V gene: TRBV14; CDR3 protein: CASSQGGGHQETQYF; CDR3 DNA: TGTGCCAGCAGCCAAGGAGGGGGGCACCAAGAGACCCAGTACTTC
clone size: .; J gene: TRBJ1-4; D gene: .; V gene: TRBV7-4; CDR3 protein: CASSFPSPGVEKLFF; CDR3 DNA: TGTGCCAGCAGCTTCCCATCGCCCGGGGTAGAAAAACTGTTTTTT
clone size: many; J gene: TRBJ2-1; D gene: .; V gene: TRBV3-1; CDR3 protein: CASSQEDSPSDEQFF; CDR3 DNA: TGTGCCAGCAGCCAAGAGGACAGTCCCTCCGATGAGCAGTTCTTC
clone size: .; J gene: TRBJ2-2; D gene: .; V gene: TRBV28; CDR3 protein: CASSRISDNPRGFF; CDR3 DNA: TGTGCCAGCAGTCGGATAAGTGATAATCCCCGAGGGTTTTTT
clone size: many; J gene: TRBJ2-7; D gene: .; V gene: TRBV4-1; CDR3 protein: CASSPPKGVSYEQYF; CDR3 DNA: TGCGCCAGCAGCCCCCCGAAGGGGGTCTCCTACGAGCAGTACTTC
clone size: .; J gene: TRBJ2-7; D gene: .; V gene: TRBV19; CDR3 protein: CASRNGREQYF; CDR3 DNA: TGTGCCAGCCGAAATGGGCGCGAGCAGTACTTC
clone size: .; J gene: TRBJ2-2; D gene: .; V gene: TRBV6-1; CDR3 protein: CASRVTPGELFF; CDR3 DNA: TGTGCCAGCAGGGTTACGCCCGGGGAGCTGTTTTTT
clone size: many; J gene: TRBJ1-1; D gene: .; V gene: TRBV11-2; CDR3 protein: CASTDLRMNTEAFF; CDR3 DNA: TGTGCCAGCACGGACTTGAGGATGAACACTGAAGCTTTCTTT
clone size: .; J gene: TRBJ2-1; D gene: TRBD2; V gene: TRBV6-2/TRBV6-3; CDR3 protein: CASSRPGLAGGEQFF; CDR3 DNA: TGTGCCAGCAGCCGTCCTGGGCTAGCGGGGGGAGAGCAGTTCTTC
clone size: many; J gene: TRBJ1-2; D gene: .; V gene: TRBV5-8; CDR3 protein: CASSSRGAPHYGYTF; CDR3 DNA: TGTGCCAGCAGCTCCCGAGGGGCCCCGCACTATGGCTACACCTTC
clone size: .; J gene: TRBJ2-1; D gene: TRBD2; V gene: TRBV5-6; CDR3 protein: CASSADISWTSGKNNEQFF; CDR3 DNA: TGTGCCAGCAGCGCGGACATCAGTTGGACTAGCGGGAAGAACAATGAGCAGTTCTTC
clone size: few; J gene: TRBJ2-1; D gene: TRBD2; V gene: TRBV6-1; CDR3 protein: CASRTSGSPYNEQFF; CDR3 DNA: TGTGCCAGCAGGACTAGCGGGAGCCCCTACAATGAGCAGTTCTTC
clone size: many; J gene: TRBJ2-7; D gene: .; V gene: TRBV4-1; CDR3 protein: CASSQEGGAGSSYEQYF; CDR3 DNA: TGCGCCAGCAGCCAAGAAGGGGGAGCGGGGAGCTCCTACGAGCAGTACTTC
clone size: .; J gene: TRBJ1-3; D gene: .; V gene: TRBV19; CDR3 protein: CASSPSTVSGNTIYF; CDR3 DNA: TGTGCCAGTAGTCCATCGACAGTCTCTGGAAACACCATATATTTT
clone size: few; J gene: TRBJ2-7; D gene: .; V gene: TRBV28; CDR3 protein: CASSLSSRGGASYEQYF; CDR3 DNA: TGTGCCAGCAGTTTATCGTCCCGAGGAGGGGCGTCCTACGAGCAGTACTTC
clone size: .; J gene: TRBJ1-3; D gene: .; V gene: TRBV6-6; CDR3 protein: CASSPGGRPGSSGNTIYF; CDR3 DNA: TGTGCCAGCAGCCCGGGGGGACGACCGGGCTCCTCTGGAAACACCATATATTTT
clone size: few; J gene: TRBJ2-7; D gene: .; V gene: TRBV30; CDR3 protein: CAWSFAGVNEQYF; CDR3 DNA: TGTGCCTGGAGTTTTGCAGGGGTAAACGAGCAGTACTTC
clone size: .; J gene: TRBJ1-4; D gene: .; V gene: TRBV6-6; CDR3 protein: CATFGGEKLFF; CDR3 DNA: TGTGCCACCTTCGGGGGGGAAAAACTGTTTTTT
clone size: .; J gene: TRBJ2-7; D gene: .; V gene: TRBV2; CDR3 protein: CASSGLDMPSSYEQYF; CDR3 DNA: TGTGCCAGCAGTGGCCTTGACATGCCGAGCTCCTACGAGCAGTACTTC
clone size: .; J gene: TRBJ2-7; D gene: .; V gene: TRBV27; CDR3 protein: CASSPGPNQRYEQYF; CDR3 DNA: TGTGCCAGCAGTCCCGGGCCGAACCAACGCTACGAGCAGTACTTC
clone size: .; J gene: TRBJ2-7; D gene: .; V gene: TRBV27; CDR3 protein: CASSMTGAYEQYF; CDR3 DNA: TGTGCCAGCAGTATGACAGGAGCCTACGAGCAGTACTTC
clone size: .; J gene: TRBJ2-1; D gene: TRBD2; V gene: TRBV30; CDR3 protein: CAKGGVPGTSGYNEQFF; CDR3 DNA: TGTGCAAAGGGCGGGGTGCCCGGGACTAGCGGATACAATGAGCAGTTCTTC
clone size: .; J gene: TRBJ2-3; D gene: TRBD2; V gene: TRBV12-3/TRBV12-4; CDR3 protein: CASSSPAGGSTDTQYF; CDR3 DNA: TGTGCCAGCAGTTCCCCAGCGGGAGGCAGCACAGATACGCAGTATTTT
clone size: .; J gene: TRBJ2-3; D gene: .; V gene: TRBV20-1; CDR3 protein: CSARWLASDTQYF; CDR3 DNA: TGCAGTGCTAGATGGCTAGCGTCAGATACGCAGTATTTT
clone size: .; J gene: TRBJ2-2; D gene: .; V gene: TRBV6-2/TRBV6-3; CDR3 protein: CASQGRTGELFF; CDR3 DNA: TGTGCCAGCCAAGGGCGCACCGGGGAGCTGTTTTTT
clone size: few; J gene: TRBJ1-1; D gene: TRBD1; V gene: TRBV4-1; CDR3 protein: CASSQDRAGGPTEAFF; CDR3 DNA: TGCGCCAGCAGCCAAGATCGGGCAGGGGGCCCCACTGAAGCTTTCTTT
clone size: .; J gene: TRBJ2-7; D gene: .; V gene: TRBV5-8; CDR3 protein: CASSLGSVNSYEQYF; CDR3 DNA: TGTGCCAGCAGCTTGGGTTCAGTGAACTCCTACGAGCAGTACTTC
clone size: .; J gene: TRBJ2-1; D gene: .; V gene: TRBV14; CDR3 protein: CASSQNVVNEQFF; CDR3 DNA: TGTGCCAGCAGCCAAAATGTGGTCAATGAGCAGTTCTTC
clone size: many; J gene: TRBJ1-3; D gene: .; V gene: TRBV4-1; CDR3 protein: CASSLSTATADTIYF; CDR3 DNA: TGCGCCAGCAGCCTAAGCACGGCTACGGCGGACACCATATATTTT
clone size: few; J gene: TRBJ2-7; D gene: .; V gene: TRBV6-2/TRBV6-3; CDR3 protein: CASGRGQLYEQYF; CDR3 DNA: TGTGCCAGCGGGCGGGGACAGCTCTACGAGCAGTACTTC
clone size: .; J gene: TRBJ2-5; D gene: .; V gene: TRBV5-6; CDR3 protein: CASSLVRRNQETQYF; CDR3 DNA: TGTGCCAGCAGCTTGGTTCGGAGAAACCAAGAGACCCAGTACTTC
clone size: .; J gene: TRBJ1-1; D gene: TRBD1; V gene: TRBV30; CDR3 protein: CAWSVTGALGVEAFF; CDR3 DNA: TGTGCCTGGAGTGTTACAGGGGCCCTCGGGGTAGAAGCTTTCTTT
clone size: many; J gene: TRBJ1-1; D gene: TRBD1; V gene: TRBV7-9; CDR3 protein: CASSSLDRGNTEAFF; CDR3 DNA: TGTGCCAGCAGCTCCCTCGACAGGGGGAACACTGAAGCTTTCTTT
clone size: .; J gene: TRBJ1-4; D gene: TRBD1; V gene: TRBV23-1; CDR3 protein: CASSQRDRVSEKLFF; CDR3 DNA: TGCGCCAGTAGTCAACGGGACAGGGTTTCCGAAAAACTGTTTTTT
clone size: many; J gene: TRBJ2-5; D gene: TRBD2; V gene: TRBV19; CDR3 protein: CASSPGTSGTLETQYF; CDR3 DNA: TGTGCCAGTAGCCCTGGGACTAGCGGGACCCTAGAGACCCAGTACTTC
clone size: .; J gene: TRBJ1-1; D gene: TRBD1; V gene: TRBV7-9; CDR3 protein: CASSSTGGEDEAFF; CDR3 DNA: TGTGCCAGCAGCTCAACAGGGGGAGAGGATGAAGCTTTCTTT
clone size: few; J gene: TRBJ2-2; D gene: .; V gene: TRBV6-1; CDR3 protein: CASSEWGPEANTGELFF; CDR3 DNA: TGTGCCAGCAGTGAATGGGGCCCGGAAGCCAACACCGGGGAGCTGTTTTTT
clone size: many; J gene: TRBJ1-5; D gene: TRBD1; V gene: TRBV19; CDR3 protein: CASSTSTGQRRNQPQHF; CDR3 DNA: TGTGCCAGTAGTACCAGTACGGGACAGCGGAGAAATCAGCCCCAGCATTTT
clone size: many; J gene: TRBJ1-1; D gene: .; V gene: TRBV6-5; CDR3 protein: CASSYSGARTEAFF; CDR3 DNA: TGTGCCAGCAGTTACTCGGGGGCGCGGACTGAAGCTTTCTTT
clone size: .; J gene: TRBJ2-3; D gene: .; V gene: TRBV12-3/TRBV12-4; CDR3 protein: CASSGADTDTQYF; CDR3 DNA: TGTGCCAGTTCGGGGGCAGACACAGATACGCAGTATTTT
clone size: .; J gene: TRBJ1-1; D gene: .; V gene: TRBV19; CDR3 protein: CASSIWGLDTEAFF; CDR3 DNA: TGTGCCAGTAGTATCTGGGGGCTCGACACTGAAGCTTTCTTT
clone size: many; J gene: TRBJ1-4; D gene: .; V gene: TRBV4-3; CDR3 protein: CASSAGLEAEKLFF; CDR3 DNA: TGCGCCAGCAGCGCCGGATTGGAGGCGGAAAAACTGTTTTTT
clone size: few; J gene: TRBJ2-5; D gene: TRBD1; V gene: TRBV27; CDR3 protein: CASRPRDRGLETQYF; CDR3 DNA: TGTGCCAGCAGACCTCGGGACAGGGGGCTGGAGACCCAGTACTTC
clone size: few; J gene: TRBJ1-2; D gene: TRBD1; V gene: TRBV2; CDR3 protein: CASSEMGQEVYYGYTF; CDR3 DNA: TGTGCCAGCAGTGAAATGGGACAGGAGGTTTACTATGGCTACACCTTC
clone size: .; J gene: TRBJ2-3; D gene: TRBD1; V gene: TRBV19; CDR3 protein: CASGQDRADTDTQYF; CDR3 DNA: TGTGCCAGTGGACAGGACAGGGCGGACACAGATACGCAGTATTTT
clone size: .; J gene: TRBJ2-2; D gene: .; V gene: TRBV4-1; CDR3 protein: CASSHVTGELFF; CDR3 DNA: TGCGCCAGCAGCCACGTAACCGGGGAGCTGTTTTTT
clone size: .; J gene: TRBJ1-5; D gene: .; V gene: TRBV30; CDR3 protein: CVWTHGGAGQPQHF; CDR3 DNA: TGTGTCTGGACCCATGGGGGGGCCGGGCAGCCCCAGCATTTT
clone size: .; J gene: TRBJ1-5; D gene: .; V gene: TRBV20-1; CDR3 protein: CSAGSLGRDSNQPQHF; CDR3 DNA: TGCAGTGCTGGGTCCCTGGGCAGGGATAGCAATCAGCCCCAGCATTTT
clone size: .; J gene: TRBJ2-1; D gene: .; V gene: TRBV5-8; CDR3 protein: CASSLGGYNEQFF; CDR3 DNA: TGTGCCAGCAGCTTGGGAGGCTACAATGAGCAGTTCTTC
clone size: few; J gene: TRBJ1-1; D gene: .; V gene: TRBV2; CDR3 protein: CASSEEQVMNTEAFF; CDR3 DNA: TGTGCCAGCAGTGAAGAACAGGTGATGAACACTGAAGCTTTCTTT
clone size: few; J gene: TRBJ2-7; D gene: .; V gene: TRBV7-2; CDR3 protein: CASSLFYEQYF; CDR3 DNA: TGTGCCAGCAGCCTTTTCTACGAGCAGTACTTC
clone size: .; J gene: TRBJ1-5; D gene: TRBD1; V gene: TRBV7-9; CDR3 protein: CASSLADRVQHF; CDR3 DNA: TGTGCCAGCAGCTTAGCGGACAGGGTCCAGCATTTT
clone size: .; J gene: TRBJ1-2; D gene: .; V gene: TRBV20-1; CDR3 protein: CSARAPQAPGGYTF; CDR3 DNA: TGCAGTGCTAGAGCCCCCCAGGCCCCAGGGGGCTACACCTTC
clone size: many; J gene: TRBJ2-7; D gene: .; V gene: TRBV6-5; CDR3 protein: CASSTAGLHATGQYF; CDR3 DNA: TGTGCCAGCAGTACTGCCGGACTACACGCTACGGGGCAGTACTTC
clone size: .; J gene: TRBJ1-1; D gene: .; V gene: TRBV20-1; CDR3 protein: CSARDGRGWLF; CDR3 DNA: TGCAGTGCTAGAGATGGGCGAGGGTGGCTCTTT
clone size: .; J gene: TRBJ2-1; D gene: TRBD2; V gene: TRBV4-1; CDR3 protein: CASSQGVLAGSNEQFF; CDR3 DNA: TGCGCCAGCAGCCAAGGGGTACTAGCGGGAAGCAATGAGCAGTTCTTC